The 26 T cell receptor beta chains given below trace back to one sample, sequenced in a study of spatial heterogeneity in lung cancer. Time point described: sample taken at primary tumor resection. Tumor, nontumor lung or frozen PBMC supplied whole RNA that was sequenced unsorted. From the 5' RACE reads, TCRdb called clonotypes with MiXCR, one entry per CDR3 protein. Of roughly 60,000 distinct CDR3 sequences listed, 7.5% to 8.5% are singletons. Sequences were derived from PBMCs, sampled at surgery. Receptors originate from a female donor with early-stage non-small cell lung cancer.

This rearrangement joins TRBV12-3 or TRBV12-4 to TRBJ1-5, with D uncertain. This CDR3 has 13 residues. V lost 6 bases to trimming and J lost 7 bases, with 13 bases between them. The CDR3 bases are TGTGCCAGCAGCCCTCGGGCGGGCCAGCCCCAGCATTTT. It encodes CASSPRAGQPQHF.

This clonotype was detected many times. The chain employs TRBV18 and TRBJ2-1, with D perhaps TRBD2 (6 bases). CDR1 is KGHSH and CDR2 is LQKENI in the germline V gene. The CDR3 runs 17 residues. V lost 3 bases and J lost 2, with 17 bases in between. For the CDR3, the DNA is TGTGCCAGCTCACCCTTTCTTTCGGGAGAGACCTACAATGAGCAGTTCTTC. It encodes CASSPFLSGETYNEQFF.

The rearrangement links TRBV28 to TRBJ2-3, with D perhaps TRBD2 (6 bases). The germline V and J ends were trimmed by 2 bases and 0 bases, with 9 bases remaining between them. The germline V gene has CDR1 MDHEN and CDR2 SYDVKM. This CDR3 spans 15 amino acids. This chain's CDR3 is CASSLPRGSTDTQYF. CDR3 sequence (DNA): TGTGCCAGCAGTTTACCCCGGGGGAGCACAGATACGCAGTATTTT.

A few counts support this clonotype. This chain links TRBV7-2 with TRBJ2-3; D is perhaps TRBD1 (5 bases). The V end was cut by 5 bases, the J end by 4 bases, with 19 bases between. CDR1 and CDR2 (germline): SGHTA, FQGNSA. The CDR3 runs 16 residues. The CDR3 sequence: CASSPQAHQASDTQYF. The CDR3 DNA is TGTGCCAGCAGCCCACAGGCCCATCAAGCCTCAGATACGCAGTATTTT.

The chain employs TRBV6-5 and TRBJ1-1; tentative D call: TRBD1 (5 bases). This CDR3 has 13 residues. Per germline, CDR1 MNHEY and CDR2 SVGAGI. Trimming stripped 6 bases from V and 8 bases from J, with 16 bases between. Written as DNA, the CDR3 is TGTGCCAGCAGCTACGACAGAACCCAAGAAGCTTTCTTT. Encoded protein: CASSYDRTQEAFF.

This clonotype has more than one count but fewer than ten. The gene calls are TRBV29-1 and TRBJ2-1; D gene unclear. Germline CDR1 is SQVTM and CDR2 is ANQGSEA. The V end was cut by 0 bases, the J end by 7 bases, with 7 bases between. CDR3 size: 12 residues. DNA of the CDR3: TGCAGCGTTGAAGATAGGGCGAATGAGCAGTTCTTC. It codes for CSVEDRANEQFF.

The rearrangement uses TRBV6-5 and TRBJ2-7; 7 bases match TRBD2. The J segment lost 6 bases and the V segment lost 7 bases, leaving 9 bases of the junction unmatched. CDR1 and CDR2 (germline): MNHEY, SVGAGI. The CDR3 covers 13 residues. The CDR3 protein is CASTETGGLEQYF. CDR3 nucleotide sequence: TGTGCCAGCACCGAAACGGGGGGTCTCGAGCAGTACTTC.

In its sample, this clonotype was seen many times. The genes are TRBV7-3 and TRBJ2-2; D gene unclear. V was pared by 7 bases and J by 4 bases, with 13 bases between. Germline values: CDR1 SGHTA, CDR2 FQGTGA. The CDR3 has 14 amino acids. The CDR3: CASTERHLTGELFF. The CDR3 DNA follows: TGTGCCAGCACTGAGAGGCACCTCACCGGGGAGCTGTTTTTT.

J is TRBJ1-3 and V is TRBV6-5; the D gene is possibly TRBD1 (6 bases). The ends were cut back, 6 bases at V and 3 bases at J, with 12 bases in the middle. The CDR3 runs 14 residues. The germline CDR1 and CDR2 sequences are MNHEY and SVGAGI. The chain's CDR3 is CASSGGTHGNTIYF. The CDR3 DNA follows: TGTGCCAGCAGCGGCGGGACACATGGAAACACCATATATTTT.

The V call is TRBV7-9, the J call TRBJ2-1; a possible D gene is TRBD1 (6 bases). Germline V gene sequence: CDR1 SEHNR, CDR2 FQNEAQ (reference sequence). The CDR3 runs 12 residues. Trimming took off 5 bases at V and 10 bases at J, with 12 bases between the two ends. CDR3 amino acids: CASSITGYEQFF. In DNA form, the CDR3 reads TGTGCCAGCAGCATTACAGGGTACGAGCAGTTCTTC. Full variable domain (remainder filled in from reference TRBV7-9 and TRBJ2-1): DTGVSQNPRHKITKRGQNVTFRCDPISEHNRLYWYRQTLGQGPEFLTYFQNEAQLEKSRLLSDRFSAERPKGSFSTLEIQRTEQGDSAMYLCASSITGYEQFFGPGTRLTVL.

The chain employs TRBV27 and TRBJ2-7; D call uncertain. Germline V CDR1 and CDR2: MNHEY, SMNVEV (reference sequence). This CDR3 has 15 residues. V lost 3 bases and J 0 bases, leaving 12 bases between the germline ends. CDR3 coding DNA: TGTGCCAGCAGTTTTGGCTCTGACGTCTCCTACGAGCAGTACTTC. It is translated as CASSFGSDVSYEQYF.

Judged by abundance, this clonotype is medium-sized. This chain connects TRBV3-1 to TRBJ1-5, with D possibly matching TRBD1 (5 bases). The germline V and J ends were trimmed by 3 bases and 2 bases, with 11 bases remaining between them. Germline V gene data show CDR1 as LGHDT and CDR2 as YNNKEL (reference sequence). The CDR3 covers 15 residues. The DNA of the CDR3 is TGTGCCAGCAGCCACCAAGACAGCCGCAATCAGCCCCAGCATTTT. It translates to CASSHQDSRNQPQHF.

CDR3 in amino acids: CSARKRGQGLYYGYTF. CDR3 DNA: TGCAGTGCTAGAAAAAGGGGACAGGGACTTTACTATGGCTACACCTTC. This sequence joins TRBV20-1 and TRBJ1-2, with 9 bases that match TRBD1. This CDR3 is built from 16 residues. Germline V gene lookup returns CDR1 DFQATT and CDR2 SNEGSKA (reference sequence). V shed 2 bases and J 3 bases; nucleotides not matched to a gene: 10.

The sample holds many counts of this clonotype. This chain connects TRBV20-1 to TRBJ1-5; 9 bases are a match to TRBD1. Per germline, CDR1 DFQATT and CDR2 SNEGSKA (reference sequence). Germline trimming cut 6 bases from V and 4 bases from J; bases unmatched to any gene: 4. The length of the CDR3 is 13 residues. Here the CDR3 DNA reads TGCAGTGCGGAGGGACAGGGAAATCAGCCCCAGCATTTT. It codes for CSAEGQGNQPQHF.

The chain uses TRBV28 and TRBJ2-4, with 7 nucleotides matching TRBD1. V shed 7 bases, J shed 4 bases, and the junction held 7 bases outside the gene matches. This CDR3 contains 14 residues. Per the germline V gene, CDR1 is MDHEN and CDR2 is SYDVKM. Here the CDR3 DNA reads TGTGCCAGCACTCCGACAGGGCAAAAAAACATTCAGTACTTC. Its protein is CASTPTGQKNIQYF.

On this clonotype: This could be a read error, since a much larger clone is one nucleotide away. CDR3 residues: CVSSLAPQGANEKLFF. The CDR3 nucleotides read TGCGTCAGCAGCTTGGCTCCACAGGGAGCGAATGAAAAACTGTTTTTT. The chain carries TRBV5-1 and TRBJ1-4; TRBD1 is a possible D gene (6 bases). The germline V gene has CDR1 SGHRS and CDR2 YFSETQ. The CDR3 runs to 16 residues.

The chain couples TRBV14 to TRBJ2-1, with D possibly TRBD2 on 5 matching bases. Germline V CDR1 and CDR2: SGHDN, FVKESK. The CDR3 consists of 14 residues. Trimming left V 5 bases short and J 4 bases short, with 12 bases between. Here the CDR3 reads CASSADSGYNEQFF. The CDR3 nucleotides are TGTGCCAGCAGCGCCGATTCGGGGTACAATGAGCAGTTCTTC.

This clonotype has only a few counts. The chain joins TRBV13 to TRBJ1-2; 7 bases are shared with TRBD1. After removal of 2 bases from V and 8 bases from J, the junction contained 8 bases not matched to a gene. The CDR3 has 14 amino acids. Germline CDR1 and CDR2: PRHDT and FYEKMQ (reference sequence). The CDR3 DNA follows: TGTGCCAGCAGCTTACGGGACAGTCCCCTAGGCTACACCTTC. It encodes CASSLRDSPLGYTF.

The CDR3: CASSEASGNPYNEQFF. CDR3 DNA sequence: TGTGCCAGCAGTGAAGCCTCGGGAAACCCGTACAATGAGCAGTTCTTC. This rearrangement joins TRBV2 to TRBJ2-1; tentatively, D is TRBD2 (5 bases). The CDR3 is 16 residues long. CDR1 and CDR2 from the germline V gene are SNHLY and FYNNEI. The V and J ends lost 0 bases and 4 bases respectively, with 13 bases between them.

The rearrangement uses TRBV7-3 and TRBJ2-3; D perhaps matches TRBD2 (5 bases). The CDR3 spans 15 residues. Germline V gives CDR1 SGHTA, CDR2 FQGTGA. Trimming removed 2 bases from V and 4 bases from J, with 13 bases in between. CDR3 sequence: CASSLGLAVADTQYF. The CDR3 nucleotides are TGTGCCAGCAGCTTAGGGCTAGCAGTGGCAGATACGCAGTATTTT.

The rearrangement uses TRBV6-4 and TRBJ1-2, with D unclear. Germline V gene data show CDR1 as MRHNA and CDR2 as SNTAGT. V lost 4 bases and J 4 bases, leaving 13 bases between the germline ends. The CDR3 contains 14 residues. DNA for the CDR3: TGTGCCAGCAGTGCGGAGAGGGCGAGCTATGGCTACACCTTC. Amino acid sequence: CASSAERASYGYTF.

Many counts were recorded for this clonotype. The chain links TRBV21-1 to TRBJ2-5; TRBD1, the table's D call, lacks a check against the DNA. TRBV21-1 is a pseudogene segment. The length of the CDR3 is 13 residues. The CDR3 sequence: CASSKEKGQTQYF. The CDR3 nucleotides read TGTGCCAGCAGCAAAGAAAAGGGACAGACCCAGTACTTC.

Many counts were recorded for this clonotype. The V and J genes are TRBV12-3 or TRBV12-4 and TRBJ2-5, with 9 positions matching TRBD2. With 3 bases clipped from V and 1 base from J, the junction kept 6 bases outside the gene matches. The CDR3 loop spans 16 amino acids. In DNA form, the CDR3 reads TGTGCCAGCAGTTTGGGGTTAGCGGGGGTCCAAGAGACCCAGTACTTC. Amino acid sequence: CASSLGLAGVQETQYF.

This clonotype was observed a few times. The chain links TRBV5-5 to TRBJ2-2; D perhaps matches TRBD2 (6 bases). The CDR3 sequence is 15 residues long. CDR1 and CDR2 from the germline V gene are SGHKS and YYEKEE (reference sequence). Trimming left V 1 base short and J 4 bases short, with 11 bases between. The CDR3 loop is CASSLSAGSTGELFF. DNA of the CDR3: TGTGCCAGCAGCTTGTCGGCGGGGTCCACCGGGGAGCTGTTTTTT.

This chain joins TRBV7-2 and TRBJ2-5; 7 nucleotides line up with TRBD1. Germline values: CDR1 SGHTA, CDR2 FQGNSA. Trimming cost V 4 bases and J 4 bases; bases outside gene matches: 6. The CDR3 runs to 14 residues. The CDR3 region has the DNA TGTGCCAGCAGCTCCCGACAGGGTATAGAGACCCAGTACTTC. Amino acids: CASSSRQGIETQYF.

The chain employs TRBV7-8 and TRBJ2-4, with D unresolved. The V and J ends lost 5 bases and 5 bases respectively, with 7 bases between them. Per germline, CDR1 SGHVS and CDR2 FQNEAQ. The CDR3 covers 12 residues. DNA for the CDR3: TGTGCCAGCAGCCAGTCGCAAAACATTCAGTACTTC. It encodes CASSQSQNIQYF.